The 18 T cell receptor beta chains below were found in one sample sequenced in a study of blood T cell repertoires in COVID-19. Profiling relied on immunoSEQ multiplex PCR, and the TCRdb table lists in-frame clones only, not all of them. Here the sample spans 200,000 to 250,000 clones, more than 65% being singletons. Sample: peripheral blood. The receptors come from a man in his fifties with active or convalescent COVID-19.

In this sample, this clone turned up a few times. The chain employs TRBV4-1 and TRBJ1-2; 11 bases match TRBD1. The CDR3 loop spans 17 amino acids. CDR1 MGHRA and CDR2 YSYEKL come from the germline V gene. J lost 4 bases, V lost 0 bases, and 7 bases had no gene match. The chain's CDR3 is CASSQDTDRGRVYGYTF. The CDR3 DNA sequence: TGCGCCAGCAGCCAAGATACGGACAGGGGGCGGGTCTATGGCTACACCTTC.

V usage is TRBV29-1 and J usage is TRBJ2-1; D may be TRBD2 (6 bases). Trimming removed 8 bases from V and 0 bases from J, with 17 bases in between. Germline values: CDR1 SQVTM, CDR2 ANQGSEA. This CDR3 has 15 amino acids. The CDR3 here is CSTIRTTSSYNEQFF. The CDR3 coding sequence is TGCAGCACGATTCGGACTACTTCCTCCTACAATGAGCAGTTCTTC.

The gene calls are TRBV5-1 and TRBJ2-3, with TRBD2 matching 12 bases. With 0 bases clipped from V and 3 bases from J, the junction kept 11 bases outside the gene matches. The V gene's germline CDR1 is SGHRS and CDR2 YFSETQ. This CDR3 is built from 19 residues. CDR3 sequence (DNA): TGCGCCAGCAGCTTGGCGAGGGCTAGCGGGGGGGCCGATACAGATACGCAGTATTTT. Protein sequence: CASSLARASGGADTDTQYF.

This chain connects TRBV11-2 to TRBJ1-3; maybe TRBD1 (6 bases). There are 16 residues in the CDR3. The V gene lost 5 bases and the J gene lost 7 bases, with 21 bases spanning the gap. Germline lookup yields CDR1 SGHAT and CDR2 FQNNGV. The CDR3 loop is CASSRIGGPLGNTIYF. DNA of the CDR3: TGTGCCAGCAGCCGGATCGGGGGGCCCCTGGGGAACACCATATATTTT.

The DNA of the CDR3 is TGCGCCAGCAGCTTGAGGGGCTCTACAGGGGTGGGAAACACTGAAGCTTTCTTT. Its translation is CASSLRGSTGVGNTEAFF. The chain carries TRBV5-1 and TRBJ1-1; 7 nucleotides line up with TRBD1. Germline V lookup: CDR1 SGHRS, CDR2 YFSETQ. Trimming cost V 1 base and J 2 bases; bases outside gene matches: 14. CDR3 size: 18 residues.

The chain employs TRBV11-2 and TRBJ2-3; 9 bases are shared with TRBD1. Germline V lookup: CDR1 SGHAT, CDR2 FQNNGV. With 4 bases clipped from V and 2 bases from J, the junction kept 4 bases outside the gene matches. The CDR3 is made up of 15 amino acids. CDR3 sequence: CASSSGTGNTDTQYF. The CDR3 DNA reads TGTGCCAGCAGCTCCGGGACAGGGAACACAGATACGCAGTATTTT.

There are a few counts of this clone. V usage is TRBV23-1 and J usage is TRBJ2-7; no clear D gene. TRBV23-1 belongs to the ORF category, with a function that is uncertain. This CDR3 comprises 15 residues. Trimming pared 1 base from V and 2 bases from J, leaving 12 bases between. In DNA form, the CDR3 reads TGCGCCAGCAGTCAATGGCTCAGGTGCCCCTACGAGCAGTACTTC. Translation: CASSQWLRCPYEQYF.

J is TRBJ2-3 and V is TRBV11-2; D possibly corresponds to TRBD2 (7 bases). Trimming pared 3 bases from V and 0 bases from J, leaving 13 bases between. CDR1 is SGHAT, CDR2 FQNNGV, per germline. This CDR3 comprises 16 residues. CDR3 sequence (DNA): TGTGCCAGCAGCTTGCGCGGGGGCCCAAGCACAGATACGCAGTATTTT. It specifies CASSLRGGPSTDTQYF.

This chain uses TRBV5-1 with TRBJ2-1; 10 bases match TRBD2. The V gene's germline CDR1 is SGHRS and CDR2 YFSETQ. V shed 3 bases, J shed 13 bases, and the junction held 7 bases outside the gene matches. This CDR3 region has 13 residues. The CDR3: CASSSWTSGDQFF. In nucleotides, the CDR3 is TGCGCCAGCAGCTCCTGGACTAGCGGAGATCAGTTCTTC.

The table lists this clone with a few counts. The rearrangement joins TRBV6-6 to TRBJ2-1, with D tentatively TRBD2 (6 bases). The CDR3 is 16 residues long. Between the trimmed V and J ends, which lost 0 bases and 6 bases, there was a span of 15 bases. Germline values: CDR1 MNHNY, CDR2 SVGAGI (reference sequence). The CDR3 bases are TGTGCCAGCAGTTACTCGAGCGGGCTGGGGGGCAATGAGCAGTTCTTC. This codes for CASSYSSGLGGNEQFF.

This clone was observed once. The J gene is TRBJ2-5, the V gene TRBV27; 9 bases align to TRBD1. Germline V gene lookup returns CDR1 MNHEY and CDR2 SMNVEV (reference sequence). CDR3 size: 14 residues. Trimming took 5 bases from V and 5 from J; bases not matched to a gene: 6. The chain's CDR3 is CASSLQGAGETQYF. Written as DNA, the CDR3 is TGTGCCAGCAGTCTACAGGGGGCCGGGGAGACCCAGTACTTC.

The CDR3: CASSLDQGVPYEQYF. DNA for the CDR3: TGTGCCAGCAGCTTGGACCAGGGGGTACCCTACGAGCAGTACTTC. The rearrangement uses TRBV5-4 and TRBJ2-7, with 7 bases matching TRBD1. V shed 0 bases, J shed 2 bases, and the junction held 5 bases outside the gene matches. CDR1 SGHNT and CDR2 YYREEE come from the germline V gene (reference sequence). This CDR3 has 15 residues.

The V call is TRBV6-2 or TRBV6-3, the J call TRBJ2-3, with 9 bases that match TRBD2. Germline lookup yields CDR1 MNHEY and CDR2 SVGEGT. The ends lost 4 bases at V and 4 bases at J; junction bases unmatched: 15. This CDR3 has 18 residues. The CDR3 bases are TGTGCCAGCAGTTTTCCCCTACTTGGAGCGGGGGGTGCAGATACGCAGTATTTT. Residues: CASSFPLLGAGGADTQYF.

This clone was recorded once. This chain joins TRBV24-1 and TRBJ2-3; D might be TRBD2 (6 bases). Between the trimmed V and J ends, which lost 3 bases and 2 bases, there was a span of 14 bases. Germline-derived CDR1 and CDR2 are KGHDR and SFDVKD. There are 16 residues in the CDR3. In DNA, the CDR3 is TGTGCCACCAGTGATCCCCGGAGGGTCCTCACAGATACGCAGTATTTT. As protein: CATSDPRRVLTDTQYF.

This clone was observed a handful of times. The CDR3 nucleotides read TGTGCCAGCAGCGAACGACAAGTACTAGCGGGGGGAATTGGGGAGACCCAGTACTTC. Its protein is CASSERQVLAGGIGETQYF. The chain links TRBV4-2 to TRBJ2-5; TRBD2 aligns across 12 bases. CDR3 length equals 19 residues. The junction had 18 bases not matched to a gene; V was cut back by 5 bases and J by 5 bases. Germline values: CDR1 LGHNA, CDR2 YNFKEQ.

This clone was counted between two and nine times. This chain joins TRBV7-3 and TRBJ1-2, with a possible D match to TRBD1 (5 bases). V dropped 3 bases and J dropped 8 bases, with 10 bases sitting between them. Germline V lookup: CDR1 SGHTA, CDR2 FQGTGA. This CDR3 is built from 12 residues. The CDR3 DNA is TGTGCCAGCAGCTTTAACAGGTGGGGCTACACCTTC. It codes for CASSFNRWGYTF.

This chain joins TRBV5-6 and TRBJ2-7; 12 bases are shared with TRBD2. The V and J ends lost 0 bases and 3 bases, in that order; junction bases with no gene match: 10. Germline-derived CDR1 and CDR2 are SGHDT and YYEEEE. The CDR3 contains 18 residues. CDR3 DNA: TGTGCCAGCAGCTTGGTTGGGACTAGCGGGCAGTGGGTCTACGAGCAGTACTTC. Translating gives CASSLVGTSGQWVYEQYF.

The chain carries TRBV19 and TRBJ2-1, with a possible D match to TRBD2 (6 bases). V dropped 3 bases and J dropped 3 bases, with 12 bases sitting between them. The CDR3 extends over 15 amino acids. CDR1 LNHDA and CDR2 SQIVND come from the germline V gene (reference sequence). The CDR3 protein is CASSMEAGIYNEQFF. The CDR3 nucleotides read TGTGCCAGTAGTATGGAGGCGGGAATCTACAATGAGCAGTTCTTC. The whole variable domain, filled in from reference TRBV19 and TRBJ2-1, reads DGGITQSPKYLFRKEGQNVTLSCEQNLNHDAMYWYRQDPGQGLRLIYYSQIVNDFQKGDIAEGYSVSREKKESFPLTVTSAQKNPTAFYLCASSMEAGIYNEQFFGPGTRLTVL.